The next 7 T cell receptor beta chains were all read from a single sample in a study of identical twins. MiXCR was run by TCRdb on the 5' RACE reads, yielding one entry per CDR3 protein. The table lists a few hundred thousand distinct CDR3 sequences, 5.5% to 7.5% of them singletons. The data also belong to a second study, concerning T cells expressing NK-cell markers.

Input material: CD8+ T cells sorted from blood. The receptors here all came from a woman aged 18-29 years in good health.

This clonotype showed up many times. The J gene is TRBJ2-7, the V gene TRBV5-1; D is possibly TRBD1 or TRBD2 (5 bases each). The length of the CDR3 is 15 residues. Germline lookup yields CDR1 SGHRS and CDR2 YFSETQ. V dropped 4 bases and J dropped 3 bases, with 17 bases sitting between them. This CDR3 is CASSPREGSVYEQYF. CDR3 sequence (DNA): TGCGCCAGCAGCCCAAGAGAGGGGAGTGTCTACGAGCAGTACTTC. The full variable domain, its missing parts supplied by reference TRBV5-1 and TRBJ2-7, is KAGVTQTPRYLIKTRGQQVTLSCSPISGHRSVSWYQQTPGQGLQFLFEYFSETQRNKGNFPGRFSGRQFSNSRSEMNVSTLELGDSALYLCASSPREGSVYEQYFGPGTRLTVT.

V and J are TRBV5-5 and TRBJ2-7, with D possibly being TRBD2 (5 bases). V was pared by 1 base and J by 6 bases, with 14 bases between. Germline values: CDR1 SGHKS, CDR2 YYEKEE (reference sequence). This CDR3 has 14 residues. CDR3 coding DNA: TGTGCCAGCAGCTTGTCTGGAGGTCCTCTCGAGCAGTACTTC. This translates into CASSLSGGPLEQYF.

This clonotype was observed at least ten times. This chain uses TRBV11-2 with TRBJ2-7, with 11 bases that match TRBD2. This CDR3 spans 18 amino acids. The V gene's germline CDR1 is SGHAT and CDR2 FQNNGV. With V trimmed by 3 bases and J by 2 bases, 12 bases remained unmatched. Written as DNA, the CDR3 is TGTGCCAGCAGCTTCTATCTAGCGGGGGGACTACAAACCTACGAGCAGTACTTC. Translated: CASSFYLAGGLQTYEQYF.

This clonotype was observed at least ten times. CDR3 sequence: CSARDDVDNYGYTF. In nucleotides, the CDR3 is TGCAGTGCTAGAGATGATGTGGATAACTATGGCTACACCTTC. V is TRBV20-1 and J is TRBJ1-2, with D unclear. The CDR3 has 14 residues. From germline, CDR1 is DFQATT and CDR2 SNEGSKA (reference sequence). Deletions cut 0 bases from V and 1 base from J, with 9 bases between.

The V call is TRBV7-2, the J call TRBJ1-1, with 8 bases identical to TRBD1. The CDR3 covers 15 residues. Germline trimming cut 1 base from V and 1 base from J; bases unmatched to any gene: 2. Germline CDR1 is SGHTA and CDR2 is FQGNSA. This CDR3 is CASSLGGTGNTEAFF. CDR3 in DNA: TGTGCCAGCAGCTTAGGTGGGACAGGGAACACTGAAGCTTTCTTT.

This clonotype was seen ten or more times. The chain is built from TRBV20-1 and TRBJ1-5, with D perhaps matching TRBD1 (5 bases). Germline V gives CDR1 DFQATT, CDR2 SNEGSKA (reference sequence). The CDR3 spans 16 residues. Trimming stripped 0 bases from V and 3 bases from J, with 15 bases between. DNA of the CDR3: TGCAGTGCTAGAGAGGGGCGGCAGGGTCTCAATCAGCCCCAGCATTTT. Protein: CSAREGRQGLNQPQHF.

This clonotype was seen a few times. The chain employs TRBV27 and TRBJ2-7, with D perhaps matching TRBD2 (5 bases). The CDR3 is 16 amino acids. V dropped 3 bases and J dropped 3 bases, with 18 bases sitting between them. Germline CDR1 is MNHEY and CDR2 is SMNVEV (reference sequence). CDR3 in amino acids: CASSLTSSTGYYEQYF. CDR3 in DNA: TGTGCCAGCAGTTTGACCAGTTCGACGGGATACTACGAGCAGTACTTC.